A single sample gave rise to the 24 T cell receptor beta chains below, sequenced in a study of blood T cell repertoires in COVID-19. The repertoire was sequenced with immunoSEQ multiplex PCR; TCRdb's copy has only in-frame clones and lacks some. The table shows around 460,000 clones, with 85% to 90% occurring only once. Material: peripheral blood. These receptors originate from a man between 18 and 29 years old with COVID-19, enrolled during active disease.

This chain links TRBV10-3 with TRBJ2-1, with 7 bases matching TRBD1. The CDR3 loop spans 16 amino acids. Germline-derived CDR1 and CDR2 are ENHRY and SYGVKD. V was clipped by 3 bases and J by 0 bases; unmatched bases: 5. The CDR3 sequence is CAISDPTGNSYNEQFF. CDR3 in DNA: TGTGCCATCAGTGACCCGACAGGGAACTCCTACAATGAGCAGTTCTTC.

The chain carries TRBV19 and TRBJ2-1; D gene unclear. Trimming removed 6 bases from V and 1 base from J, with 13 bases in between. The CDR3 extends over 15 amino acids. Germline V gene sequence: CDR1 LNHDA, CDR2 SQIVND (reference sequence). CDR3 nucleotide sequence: TGTGCCAGTAGCCCTGACACTGGTTCCTACAATGAGCAGTTCTTC. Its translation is CASSPDTGSYNEQFF. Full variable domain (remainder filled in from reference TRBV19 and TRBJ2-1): DGGITQSPKYLFRKEGQNVTLSCEQNLNHDAMYWYRQDPGQGLRLIYYSQIVNDFQKGDIAEGYSVSREKKESFPLTVTSAQKNPTAFYLCASSPDTGSYNEQFFGPGTRLTVL.

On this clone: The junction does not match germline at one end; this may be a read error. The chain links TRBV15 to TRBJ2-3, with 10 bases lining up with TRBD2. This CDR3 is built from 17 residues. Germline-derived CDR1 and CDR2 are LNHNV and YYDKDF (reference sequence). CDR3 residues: CATSRDKKRGGTDTQYF. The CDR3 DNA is TGTGCCACCAGCAGAGATAAAAAGCGGGGGGGCACTGATACGCAGTATTTT. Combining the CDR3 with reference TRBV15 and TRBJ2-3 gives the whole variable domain DAMVIQNPRYQVTQFGKPVTLSCSQTLNHNVMYWYQQKSSQAPKLLFHYYDKDFNNEADTPDNFQSRRPNTSFCFLDIRSPGLGDTAMYLCATSRDKKRGGTDTQYFGPGTRLTVL.

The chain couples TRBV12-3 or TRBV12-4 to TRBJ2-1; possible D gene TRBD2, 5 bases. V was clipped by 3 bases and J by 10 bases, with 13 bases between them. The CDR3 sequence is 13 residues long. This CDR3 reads CASSFEGNAEQFF. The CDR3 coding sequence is TGTGCCAGCAGTTTCGAGGGCAATGCGGAGCAGTTCTTC.

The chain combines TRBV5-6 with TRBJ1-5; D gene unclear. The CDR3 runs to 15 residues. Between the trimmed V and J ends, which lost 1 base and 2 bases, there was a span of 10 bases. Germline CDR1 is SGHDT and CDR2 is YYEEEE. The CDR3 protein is CASSLLQLGNQPQHF. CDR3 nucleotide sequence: TGTGCCAGCAGCTTGCTACAGTTAGGCAATCAGCCCCAGCATTTT.

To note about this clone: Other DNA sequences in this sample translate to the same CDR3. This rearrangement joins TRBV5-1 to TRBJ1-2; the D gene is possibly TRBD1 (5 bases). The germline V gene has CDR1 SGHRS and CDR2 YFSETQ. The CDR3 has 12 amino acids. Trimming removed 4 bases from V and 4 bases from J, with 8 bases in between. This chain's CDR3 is CASSLDSYGYTF. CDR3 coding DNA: TGCGCCAGCAGCCTAGACAGCTATGGCTACACCTTC. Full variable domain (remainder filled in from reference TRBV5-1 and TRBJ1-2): KAGVTQTPRYLIKTRGQQVTLSCSPISGHRSVSWYQQTPGQGLQFLFEYFSETQRNKGNFPGRFSGRQFSNSRSEMNVSTLELGDSALYLCASSLDSYGYTFGSGTRLTVV.

In nucleotides, the CDR3 is TGCGCCAGCAGCTCGGCTGGGGGGGTGAACACCGGGGAGCTGTTTTTT. Amino acids: CASSSAGGVNTGELFF. This rearrangement joins TRBV5-1 to TRBJ2-2; TRBD2 aligns across 7 bases. The CDR3 runs to 16 residues. Germline trimming cut 3 bases from V and 1 base from J; bases unmatched to any gene: 6. Germline CDR1 and CDR2: SGHRS and YFSETQ. The whole variable domain, remainder taken from reference TRBV5-1 and TRBJ2-2, is KAGVTQTPRYLIKTRGQQVTLSCSPISGHRSVSWYQQTPGQGLQFLFEYFSETQRNKGNFPGRFSGRQFSNSRSEMNVSTLELGDSALYLCASSSAGGVNTGELFFGEGSRLTVL.

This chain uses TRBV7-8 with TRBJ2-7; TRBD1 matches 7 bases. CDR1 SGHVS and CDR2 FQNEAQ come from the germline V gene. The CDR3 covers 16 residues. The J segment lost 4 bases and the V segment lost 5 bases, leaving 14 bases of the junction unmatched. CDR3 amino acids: CASSPYPGTVRYEQYF. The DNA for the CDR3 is TGTGCCAGCAGCCCTTACCCCGGGACAGTCCGTTACGAGCAGTACTTC.

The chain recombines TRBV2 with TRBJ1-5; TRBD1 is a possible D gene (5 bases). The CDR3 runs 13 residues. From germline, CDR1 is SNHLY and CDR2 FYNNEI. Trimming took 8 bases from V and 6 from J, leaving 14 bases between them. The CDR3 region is CASWQGGSQPQHF. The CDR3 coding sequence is TGTGCCAGCTGGCAGGGAGGGAGTCAGCCCCAGCATTTT.

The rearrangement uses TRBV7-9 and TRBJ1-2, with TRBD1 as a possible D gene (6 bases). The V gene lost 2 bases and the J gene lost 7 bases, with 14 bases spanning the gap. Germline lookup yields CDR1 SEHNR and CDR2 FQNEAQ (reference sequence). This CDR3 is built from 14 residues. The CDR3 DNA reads TGTGCCAGCAGCTTACAGGGGCGACGAGGTGGCTACACCTTC. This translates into CASSLQGRRGGYTF.

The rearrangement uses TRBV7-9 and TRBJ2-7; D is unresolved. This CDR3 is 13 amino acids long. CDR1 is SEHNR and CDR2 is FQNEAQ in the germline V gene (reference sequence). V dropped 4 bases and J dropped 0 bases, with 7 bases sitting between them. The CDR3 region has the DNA TGTGCCAGCAGCTCTATCCCCTCCTACGAGCAGTACTTC. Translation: CASSSIPSYEQYF.

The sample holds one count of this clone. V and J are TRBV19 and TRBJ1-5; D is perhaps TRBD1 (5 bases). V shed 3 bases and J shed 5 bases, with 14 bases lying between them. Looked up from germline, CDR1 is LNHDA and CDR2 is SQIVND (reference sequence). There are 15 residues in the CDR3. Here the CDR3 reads CASSMGRGGDQPQHF. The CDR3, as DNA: TGTGCCAGTAGTATGGGGCGGGGTGGGGATCAGCCCCAGCATTTT.

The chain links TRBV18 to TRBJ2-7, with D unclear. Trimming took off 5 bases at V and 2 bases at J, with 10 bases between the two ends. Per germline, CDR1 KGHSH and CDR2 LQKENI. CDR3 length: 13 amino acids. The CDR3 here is CASSGRSPYEQYF. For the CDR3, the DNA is TGTGCCAGCTCAGGGCGATCCCCCTACGAGCAGTACTTC.

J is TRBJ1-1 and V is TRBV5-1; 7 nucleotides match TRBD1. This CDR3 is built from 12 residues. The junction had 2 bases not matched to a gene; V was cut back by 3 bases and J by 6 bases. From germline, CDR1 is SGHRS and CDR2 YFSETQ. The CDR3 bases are TGCGCCAGCAGCTCCGGGACAGCTGAAGCTTTCTTT. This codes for CASSSGTAEAFF.

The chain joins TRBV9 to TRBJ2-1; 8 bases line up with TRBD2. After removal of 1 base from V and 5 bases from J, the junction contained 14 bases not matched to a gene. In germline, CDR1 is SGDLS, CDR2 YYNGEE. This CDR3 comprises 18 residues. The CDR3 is CASSVSTSGPPGDNEQFF. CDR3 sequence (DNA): TGTGCCAGCAGCGTAAGTACTAGCGGACCCCCTGGGGACAATGAGCAGTTCTTC.

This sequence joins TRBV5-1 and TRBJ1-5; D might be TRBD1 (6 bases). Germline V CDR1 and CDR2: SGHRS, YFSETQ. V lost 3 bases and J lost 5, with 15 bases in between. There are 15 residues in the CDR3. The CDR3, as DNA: TGCGCCAGCAGCTGGACAGCCACCCTAGATCAGCCCCAGCATTTT. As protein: CASSWTATLDQPQHF.

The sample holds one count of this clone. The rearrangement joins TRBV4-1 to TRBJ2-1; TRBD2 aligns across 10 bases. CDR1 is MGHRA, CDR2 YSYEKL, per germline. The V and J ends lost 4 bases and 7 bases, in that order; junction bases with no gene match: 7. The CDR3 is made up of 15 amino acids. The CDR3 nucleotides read TGCGCCAGCAGCCGGCTAGCGGGAGTAGGTAATGAGCAGTTCTTC. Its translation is CASSRLAGVGNEQFF.

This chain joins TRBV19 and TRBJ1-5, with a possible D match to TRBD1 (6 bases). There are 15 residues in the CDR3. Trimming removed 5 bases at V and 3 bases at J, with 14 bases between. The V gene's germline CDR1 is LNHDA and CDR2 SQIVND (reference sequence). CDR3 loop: CASSSNRASNQPQHF. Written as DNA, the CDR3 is TGTGCCAGTAGTTCAAACAGGGCTTCCAATCAGCCCCAGCATTTT.

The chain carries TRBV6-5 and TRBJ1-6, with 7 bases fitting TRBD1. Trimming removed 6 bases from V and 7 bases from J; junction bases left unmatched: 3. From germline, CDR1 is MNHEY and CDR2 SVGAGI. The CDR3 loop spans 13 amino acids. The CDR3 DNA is TGTGCCAGCAGGGGCAGGGGGAATTCACCCCTCCACTTT. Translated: CASRGRGNSPLHF.

For the CDR3, the DNA is TGTGCCAGCAGTCGAGGAGTAGGGGTCTTCTACAATGAGCAGTTCTTC. It translates to CASSRGVGVFYNEQFF. The chain is built from TRBV6-6 and TRBJ2-1; D is possibly TRBD1 (5 bases). There are 16 residues in the CDR3. Germline V gene lookup returns CDR1 MNHNY and CDR2 SVGAGI (reference sequence). Between the trimmed V and J ends, which lost 5 bases and 3 bases, there was a span of 17 bases.

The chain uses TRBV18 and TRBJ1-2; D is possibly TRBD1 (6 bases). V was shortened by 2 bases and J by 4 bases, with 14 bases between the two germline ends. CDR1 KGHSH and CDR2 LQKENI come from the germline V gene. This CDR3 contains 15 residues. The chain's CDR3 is CASSPSGASSYGYTF. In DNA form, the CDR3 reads TGTGCCAGCTCACCATCAGGGGCGTCTTCCTATGGCTACACCTTC.

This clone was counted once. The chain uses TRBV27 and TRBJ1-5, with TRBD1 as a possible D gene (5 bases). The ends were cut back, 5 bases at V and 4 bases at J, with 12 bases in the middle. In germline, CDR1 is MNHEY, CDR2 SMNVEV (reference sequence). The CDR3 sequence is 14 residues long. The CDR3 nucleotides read TGTGCCAGCAGTCTAATTGGGGGGAATCAGCCCCAGCATTTT. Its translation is CASSLIGGNQPQHF.

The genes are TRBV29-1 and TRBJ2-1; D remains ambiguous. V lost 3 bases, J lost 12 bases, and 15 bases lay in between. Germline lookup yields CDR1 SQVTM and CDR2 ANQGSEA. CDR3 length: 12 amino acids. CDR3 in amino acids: CSVDGRGSGQFF. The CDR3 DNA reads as TGCAGCGTTGATGGCCGCGGATCTGGGCAGTTCTTC.

CDR3 sequence reads: CASSVLGQGGNSPLHF. CDR3 nucleotide sequence: TGTGCCAGCAGCGTACTCGGACAGGGCGGGAATTCACCCCTCCACTTT. This chain uses TRBV9 with TRBJ1-6, with 8 nucleotides matching TRBD1. The CDR3 has 16 amino acids. J was trimmed by 7 bases and V by 1 base; bases with no gene match: 7. Germline assignment: CDR1 SGDLS and CDR2 YYNGEE. Full variable domain (rest looked up from reference TRBV9 and TRBJ1-6): DSGVTQTPKHLITATGQRVTLRCSPRSGDLSVYWYQQSLDQGLQFLIQYYNGEERAKGNILERFSAQQFPDLHSELNLSSLELGDSALYFCASSVLGQGGNSPLHFGNGTRLTVT.